This T cell receptor beta chain was sequenced during a study of CD8 T cells in Susac syndrome. V was pared by 2 bases and J by 4 bases, with 15 bases between. From germline, CDR1 is MNHEY and CDR2 SVGAGI. The CDR3 sequence is 17 residues long. The authors reverse transcribed roughly 0.5 to 1 ug RNA with random hexamers. TCRdb processed the immunoSEQ multiplex PCR reads anew with MiXCR; each CDR3 protein has one entry. The top ten hold 0.15% of the sample, which has 200,000 to 250,000 distinct CDR3 sequences, roughly 93% seen once. The clonotype originates from a human donor with Susac syndrome. This chain links TRBV6-5 with TRBJ2-6; weak D call: TRBD2 (5 bases). Sequenced sample: CD4+ T cells from PBMCs. In DNA form, the CDR3 reads TGTGCCAGCAGTTACGCCCCTGGTAGCGCCGGGGCCAACGTCCTGACTTTC. Amino acids: CASSYAPGSAGANVLTF.